The entry below gives a single T cell receptor beta chain sequence along with its context. Per the original methods: Reference gene primer amplification yielded estimated nucleated cell counts. Assay used: immunoSEQ multiplex PCR; TCRdb lists only in-frame clones, some missing. That table furnishes V, J and clone size, whereas the DNA furnished D and trimming. The sample records 85,000 to 95,000 clones, around 88% being singletons. Germline V lookup: CDR1 LGHDT, CDR2 YNNKEL (reference sequence). The V end was cut by 4 bases, the J end by 5 bases, with 9 bases between. The CDR3 is 13 amino acids. This record comes from a study of blood T cell repertoires in COVID-19. Study in general: There were acute and convalescent COVID-19 samples, and they came from the United States, Italy and Spain.

The rearrangement links TRBV3-1 (or the pseudogene TRBV3-2) to TRBJ2-1; D is possibly TRBD2 (5 bases). This TCR came from a woman aged 80 or older with acute or convalescent COVID-19. Input material: peripheral blood. CDR3 in amino acids: CASSLIGDNEQFF. CDR3 coding DNA: TGTGCCAGCAGCCTCATCGGGGACAATGAGCAGTTCTTC.